The 23 T cell receptor beta chains listed next were all sequenced from one sample in a study of beta chain features in type 1 diabetes. Every isolated RNA sample was fully reverse transcribed, so sequencing captured expressed TCRB transcripts. Sequenced by immunoSEQ multiplex PCR; TCRdb stores in-frame clones only, minus some. This table has about 450,000 clones, 11% appearing once. Sequences were obtained from naive CD4+ T cells from blood. These receptors all stem from a woman between 18 and 29 years old in good health.

This chain links TRBV27 with TRBJ1-1; 10 bases align to TRBD1. Losses at the gene ends were 5 bases for V and 0 bases for J; bases not matched to a gene: 3. This CDR3 is built from 15 residues. CDR1 MNHEY and CDR2 SMNVEV come from the germline V gene (reference sequence). The CDR3 is CASSLGQGVNTEAFF. The CDR3, as DNA: TGTGCCAGCAGTCTAGGACAGGGGGTGAACACTGAAGCTTTCTTT.

The chain's CDR3 is CASSPRSDRDTEAFF. CDR3 bases: TGTGCCAGCAGCCCCCGGAGCGACAGGGACACTGAAGCTTTCTTT. This chain links TRBV5-4 with TRBJ1-1; 7 positions match TRBD1. The V gene end was trimmed by 4 bases and the J gene end by 3 bases; junction bases not matched to a gene: 9. This CDR3 contains 15 residues. Germline V gene sequence: CDR1 SGHNT, CDR2 YYREEE (reference sequence).

This clone was counted a few times. The chain combines TRBV6-6 with TRBJ2-3, with D perhaps being TRBD1 or TRBD2 (5 bases each). The V end lost 6 bases, the J end lost 4 bases, and 14 bases lay between the germline ends. The CDR3 runs to 14 residues. In germline, CDR1 is MNHNY, CDR2 SVGAGI (reference sequence). CDR3 residues: CASRRRDVADTQYF. Written as DNA, the CDR3 is TGTGCCAGCAGACGCCGGGACGTCGCAGATACGCAGTATTTT.

This chain links TRBV19 with TRBJ2-7, with TRBD1 matching 10 bases. The length of the CDR3 is 16 residues. Germline lookup yields CDR1 LNHDA and CDR2 SQIVND (reference sequence). With V trimmed by 7 bases and J by 2 bases, 11 bases remained unmatched. This chain's CDR3 is CASTPFAGQGAYEQYF. The CDR3 DNA reads as TGTGCCAGTACCCCATTTGCCGGACAGGGGGCCTACGAGCAGTACTTC.

This clone appeared a few times. The J gene is TRBJ1-1, the V gene TRBV4-2; the D is unclear. Deletions cut 0 bases from V and 3 bases from J, with 8 bases between. The CDR3 totals 14 residues. From germline, CDR1 is LGHNA and CDR2 YNFKEQ. The CDR3 spells CASSQDRLDTEAFF. The CDR3 region has the DNA TGTGCCAGCAGCCAAGATCGGTTGGACACTGAAGCTTTCTTT.

This clone showed up just a few times. This same CDR3 is encoded by further DNA sequences in the sample. The rearrangement uses TRBV7-2 and TRBJ2-1; 8 bases align to TRBD1. This CDR3 has 15 residues. Germline assignment: CDR1 SGHTA and CDR2 FQGNSA. V shed 0 bases and J 6 bases; nucleotides not matched to a gene: 4. This CDR3 is CASSLAGQGGNEQFF. The CDR3 region has the DNA TGTGCCAGCAGCTTAGCAGGACAGGGTGGCAATGAGCAGTTCTTC.

The chain combines TRBV2 with TRBJ1-2; unclear D gene. Germline V gene lookup returns CDR1 SNHLY and CDR2 FYNNEI. CDR3 length: 14 amino acids. Trimming removed 8 bases at V and 4 bases at J, with 17 bases between. The chain's CDR3 is CASLIHADGYGYTF. As DNA, the CDR3 is TGTGCCAGCCTAATCCATGCAGATGGCTATGGCTACACCTTC.

Notes on this clone: The same CDR3 can be traced to other DNA sequences in this sample. The V and J genes are TRBV18 and TRBJ1-1, with D possibly matching TRBD1 (6 bases). The CDR3 is made up of 14 amino acids. CDR1 KGHSH and CDR2 LQKENI come from the germline V gene. The V end lost 3 bases, the J end lost 0 bases, and 8 bases lay between the germline ends. CDR3 sequence (DNA): TGTGCCAGCTCACCGGGACAATTGAACACTGAAGCTTTCTTT. Translated: CASSPGQLNTEAFF.

This chain uses TRBV4-2 with TRBJ1-1; no clear D gene. This CDR3 comprises 13 residues. The germline V and J ends were trimmed by 0 bases and 11 bases, with 13 bases remaining between them. Germline assignment: CDR1 LGHNA and CDR2 YNFKEQ. CDR3 bases: TGTGCCAGCAGCCAAGATACCCGGGAATGGGCTTTCTTT. Residues: CASSQDTREWAFF.

This clone occurred a few times. The chain recombines TRBV29-1 with TRBJ2-7, with 7 bases matching TRBD1. Looked up from germline, CDR1 is SQVTM and CDR2 is ANQGSEA. CDR3 length: 12 residues. The ends lost 3 bases at V and 2 bases at J; junction bases unmatched: 1. The CDR3 reads CSVDQGAYEQYV. The CDR3 nucleotides are TGCAGCGTTGATCAGGGGGCCTACGAGCAGTACGTC.

The rearrangement uses TRBV10-3 and TRBJ1-4; D remains unclear. V lost 3 bases, J lost 5 bases, and 7 bases lay in between. The CDR3 is 13 amino acids. Germline V CDR1 and CDR2: ENHRY, SYGVKD. The CDR3 DNA sequence: TGTGCCATCAGTGAAGGGCAGAATGAAAAACTGTTTTTT. Translated, it gives CAISEGQNEKLFF.

This clone has a handful of counts. The CDR3 is CSVGLAGGRTQYF. CDR3 bases: TGCAGCGTTGGACTAGCGGGGGGTCGTACGCAGTATTTT. The chain combines TRBV29-1 with TRBJ2-3; 13 bases map to TRBD2. Germline assignment: CDR1 SQVTM and CDR2 ANQGSEA. The junction had 3 bases not matched to a gene; V was cut back by 4 bases and J by 8 bases. The CDR3 totals 13 residues.

The chain is built from TRBV6-6 and TRBJ2-1, with a tentative D call TRBD2 (6 bases). Germline-derived CDR1 and CDR2 are MNHNY and SVGAGI (reference sequence). V was trimmed by 1 base and J by 8 bases, leaving 12 bases between them. This CDR3 is 14 amino acids long. The CDR3, as DNA: TGTGCCAGCAGTTACTTGGGACTTTACCATGAGCAGTTCTTC. Translating it yields CASSYLGLYHEQFF.

This clone has just a few counts. This rearrangement joins TRBV7-9 to TRBJ2-1; a weak D match, TRBD2 (5 bases). V was cut by 8 bases and J by 6 bases, with 17 bases left in between. Germline lookup yields CDR1 SEHNR and CDR2 FQNEAQ (reference sequence). CDR3 size: 14 residues. The CDR3 spells CASLYLGATNEQFF. CDR3 bases: TGTGCCAGCCTTTATTTGGGAGCCACCAATGAGCAGTTCTTC. Drawing the rest from reference TRBV7-9 and TRBJ2-1, the complete variable domain is DTGVSQNPRHKITKRGQNVTFRCDPISEHNRLYWYRQTLGQGPEFLTYFQNEAQLEKSRLLSDRFSAERPKGSFSTLEIQRTEQGDSAMYLCASLYLGATNEQFFGPGTRLTVL.

The rearrangement links TRBV11-2 to TRBJ2-7; 7 bases line up with TRBD2. The CDR3 is 14 amino acids. Germline V gene sequence: CDR1 SGHAT, CDR2 FQNNGV. J was trimmed by 4 bases and V by 5 bases; bases with no gene match: 8. CDR3: CASSVGLVMYEQYF. In nucleotides, the CDR3 is TGTGCCAGCAGCGTAGGACTAGTAATGTACGAGCAGTACTTC.

The chain is built from TRBV5-6 and TRBJ1-5; TRBD1 matches 7 bases. Germline assignment: CDR1 SGHDT and CDR2 YYEEEE. The trim removed 2 bases at V and 2 bases at J, leaving 10 bases unmatched. CDR3 length: 17 amino acids. This CDR3 reads CASSFRETGLGNQPQHF. The CDR3, as DNA: TGTGCCAGCAGCTTTAGGGAGACAGGGCTGGGCAATCAGCCCCAGCATTTT.

V is TRBV4-2 and J is TRBJ2-7; TRBD1 matches at 9 bases. The CDR3 totals 14 residues. From germline, CDR1 is LGHNA and CDR2 YNFKEQ. With 4 bases clipped from V and 3 bases from J, the junction kept 4 bases outside the gene matches. This CDR3 is CASSPRQGDYEQYF. Written as DNA, the CDR3 is TGTGCCAGCAGCCCCCGACAGGGGGACTACGAGCAGTACTTC.

The chain employs TRBV6-1 and TRBJ2-3; D is unresolved. This CDR3 contains 11 residues. The germline V and J ends were trimmed by 5 bases and 6 bases, with 6 bases remaining between them. Per the germline V gene, CDR1 is MNHNS and CDR2 is SASEGT. CDR3 in amino acids: CASSYGDTQYF. The DNA of the CDR3 is TGTGCCAGCAGTTACGGCGATACGCAGTATTTT.

This clone has just a few counts. V gene TRBV9 combines with J gene TRBJ1-5; D unclear. The germline V and J ends were trimmed by 3 bases and 2 bases, with 12 bases remaining between them. The CDR3 consists of 15 residues. Germline CDR1 reads SGDLS; CDR2 reads YYNGEE. This CDR3 reads CASSASGGGNQPQHF. For the CDR3, the DNA is TGTGCCAGCAGCGCCTCGGGCGGAGGCAATCAGCCCCAGCATTTT.

The chain combines TRBV15 with TRBJ2-2; tentative D call: TRBD2 (6 bases). The germline V gene encodes CDR1 LNHNV and CDR2 YYDKDF (reference sequence). Trimming took 3 bases from V and 6 from J, leaving 11 bases between them. The CDR3 has 14 amino acids. The CDR3 loop is CATSSRRAAGELFF. For the CDR3, the DNA is TGTGCCACCAGCAGTCGGAGGGCGGCCGGGGAGCTGTTTTTT.

This clone was seen only a few times. The chain is built from TRBV6-1 and TRBJ1-6; 7 bases line up with TRBD1. The V gene's germline CDR1 is MNHNS and CDR2 SASEGT. This CDR3 has 14 amino acids. Losses at the gene ends were 6 bases for V and 5 bases for J; bases not matched to a gene: 4. The CDR3 loop reads CASREQGNNSPLHF. Here the CDR3 DNA reads TGTGCCAGCAGAGAACAGGGGAATAATTCACCCCTCCACTTT.

On this clone itself: Other nucleotide sequences in the sample specify the same CDR3. The J gene is TRBJ2-7, the V gene TRBV28; no definite D call. The CDR3 consists of 12 residues. V was cut by 2 bases and J by 1 base, with 3 bases left in between. CDR1 MDHEN and CDR2 SYDVKM come from the germline V gene. The CDR3 region is CASSLGSYEQYV. In DNA form, the CDR3 reads TGTGCCAGCAGTTTAGGATCCTACGAGCAGTACGTC.

This clone showed up just a few times. The chain joins TRBV2 to TRBJ1-2; no clear D. The germline V gene has CDR1 SNHLY and CDR2 FYNNEI. This CDR3 has 13 residues. The V end lost 3 bases, the J end lost 7 bases, and 12 bases lay between the germline ends. The CDR3 reads CASSDMDRAGYTF. CDR3 sequence (DNA): TGTGCCAGCAGTGATATGGATCGGGCTGGCTACACCTTC. Filled out from reference TRBV2 and TRBJ1-2, the complete variable domain reads EPEVTQTPSHQVTQMGQEVILRCVPISNHLYFYWYRQILGQKVEFLVSFYNNEISEKSEIFDDQFSVERPDGSNFTLKIRSTKLEDSAMYFCASSDMDRAGYTFGSGTRLTVV.